A single sample is the source of the 5 T cell receptor beta chains below, sequenced in a study of blood T cell repertoires in COVID-19. Assay: immunoSEQ multiplex PCR; the TCRdb copy retains only in-frame clones and omits some. Of 150,000 to 170,000 clones in the sample, 76% were seen once. Sequenced: peripheral blood. These receptors originate from a woman older than 75 with acute or convalescent COVID-19.

This clone was counted between two and nine times. This chain links TRBV3-1 (or the pseudogene TRBV3-2) with TRBJ1-1; tentatively, D is TRBD1 (5 bases). The germline V gene encodes CDR1 LGHDT and CDR2 YNNKEL (reference sequence). This CDR3 is built from 15 residues. Trimming left V 2 bases short and J 0 bases short, with 10 bases between. CDR3 bases: TGTGCCAGCAGCCAACAGGGTGGGCTGAACACTGAAGCTTTCTTT. Protein product: CASSQQGGLNTEAFF.

V usage is TRBV2 and J usage is TRBJ2-3; 15 bases match TRBD2. Germline V gene data show CDR1 as SNHLY and CDR2 as FYNNEI. The J segment lost 5 bases and the V segment lost 3 bases, leaving 0 bases of the junction unmatched. The CDR3 runs 15 residues. This CDR3 is CASSEGLAGGDTQYF. The CDR3 DNA sequence: TGTGCCAGCAGTGAGGGACTAGCGGGAGGAGATACGCAGTATTTT.

This clone was detected only once. The chain recombines TRBV3-1 (or the pseudogene TRBV3-2) with TRBJ1-1; D is possibly TRBD1 (6 bases). The V gene's germline CDR1 is LGHDT and CDR2 YNNKEL (reference sequence). Trimming pared 0 bases from V and 7 bases from J, leaving 18 bases between. The CDR3 totals 16 residues. DNA for the CDR3: TGTGCCAGCAGCCAAGATCTTTCGGGGGGCGCAGATGAAGCTTTCTTT. It codes for CASSQDLSGGADEAFF.

The chain joins TRBV5-1 to TRBJ2-7; D perhaps matches TRBD1 (5 bases). Germline lookup yields CDR1 SGHRS and CDR2 YFSETQ. V lost 0 bases and J lost 1, with 8 bases in between. The CDR3 is 14 residues long. CDR3 region: CASSLDRRSYEQYF. CDR3 nucleotides: TGCGCCAGCAGCTTGGACAGGAGATCCTACGAGCAGTACTTC.

The rearrangement links TRBV9 to TRBJ2-7; TRBD1 matches at 8 bases. The length of the CDR3 is 16 residues. The germline V gene encodes CDR1 SGDLS and CDR2 YYNGEE. V shed 4 bases, J shed 7 bases, and the junction held 16 bases outside the gene matches. The CDR3 DNA sequence: TGTGCCAGCAGCCCGAGACAGGGGCTCAATTTTGAGGAGCAGTACTTC. Amino acids: CASSPRQGLNFEEQYF.